Here is one T cell receptor (beta chain) with its context. The junction and the germline gene differ at one end; a read error may be behind it. The sample originates from a study of blood T cell repertoires in COVID-19. Study at large: Researchers got acute and convalescent COVID-19 samples from the United States, Italy and Spain. From T cells, B-cell-depleted T cells, or PBMCs came the material, which was cDNA or gDNA.

Germline values: CDR1 SNHLY, CDR2 FYNNEI. The CDR3 extends over 11 amino acids. In the authors' methods: Using reference gene primer amplification, nucleated cell counts were estimated. Profiling relied on immunoSEQ multiplex PCR, and the TCRdb table lists in-frame clones only, not all of them. The DNA gave D and trimming, while V, J and clone size come from that table. The sample comprises roughly 250,000 clones, 70% to 85% of which are singletons, and around 4.1% rests with the top ten. V usage is TRBV2 and J usage is TRBJ1-4, with unresolved D. What was sequenced was peripheral blood. This clonotype originated in a woman aged 40 to 49 with active or convalescent COVID-19. This chain's CDR3 is CASSEAENLFF. CDR3 DNA: TGTGCCAGCAGTGAGGCCGAAAACCTGTTTTTT.